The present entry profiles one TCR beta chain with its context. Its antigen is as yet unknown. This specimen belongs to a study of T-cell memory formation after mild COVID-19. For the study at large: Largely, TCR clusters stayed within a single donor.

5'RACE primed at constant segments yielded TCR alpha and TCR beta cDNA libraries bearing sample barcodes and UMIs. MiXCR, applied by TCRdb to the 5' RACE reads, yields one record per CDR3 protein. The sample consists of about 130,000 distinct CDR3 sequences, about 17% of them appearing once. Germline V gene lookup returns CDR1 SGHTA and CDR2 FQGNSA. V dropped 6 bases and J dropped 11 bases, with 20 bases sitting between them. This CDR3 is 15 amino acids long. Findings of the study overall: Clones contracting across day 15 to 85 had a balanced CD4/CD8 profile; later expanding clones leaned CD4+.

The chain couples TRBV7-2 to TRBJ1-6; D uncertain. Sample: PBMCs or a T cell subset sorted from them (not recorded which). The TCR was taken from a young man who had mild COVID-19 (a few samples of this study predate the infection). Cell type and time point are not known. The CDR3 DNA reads TGTGCCAGCAGTTTATCCAACGTGGTTGGAACACCCCTCCACTTT. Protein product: CASSLSNVVGTPLHF.